The entry below describes one TCR beta chain. Its target is unknown. The data were obtained in a study of vaccination effects on CD4 cells after COVID-19. TCRdb keeps only in-frame clones here, not all; method: immunoSEQ multiplex PCR. The sample includes around 20,000 clones, roughly 70% seen only once; the top ten take approximately 16%. The ends were cut back, 3 bases at V and 6 bases at J, with 11 bases in the middle. The CDR3 length is 13 residues. The V gene's germline CDR1 is MNHEY and CDR2 SMNVEV (reference sequence). Sequencing was preceded by expansion of antigen-specific CD4+ T cells with viral peptide pools in the ViraFEST assay. Culture lasted around eleven days before CD4+ T cell isolation.

The starting material was CD4+ T cells from PBMCs cultured with HCoV-229E spike peptides, obtained before COVID-19 vaccination. V and J are TRBV27 and TRBJ1-1, with TRBD1 as a possible D gene (6 bases). The source is a human donor who received a COVID-19 vaccine. The CDR3 sequence is CASSFAGAAEAFF. The CDR3 bases are TGTGCCAGCAGTTTTGCAGGGGCCGCTGAAGCTTTCTTT.